This T cell receptor (beta chain) was captured by sequencing in a study of radiotherapy plus CTLA-4 blockade in lung cancer. At the level of the study: Patients showed objective responses in over 15% of cases, and disease control was achieved by around 30%. Study-wide findings and caveats: Reportedly, early blood T cell clone dynamics best predicted response, with interferon-beta. Radiotherapy with ipilimumab was followed by blood expansion of tumor-derived clones.

TCRdb's copy holds only in-frame clones and misses some; the assay was immunoSEQ multiplex PCR. The top ten hold less than 7.5% of the sample, which has about 55,000 clones, around four fifths seen once. This clone was found a few times. What it recognizes is unknown. This CDR3 has 15 amino acids. Trimming removed 5 bases at V and 0 bases at J, with 11 bases between. CDR1 is SGHTA, CDR2 FQGNSA, per germline. Sequences were derived from peripheral blood, sampled from a patient treated with radiotherapy plus ipilimumab. V gene TRBV7-2 combines with J gene TRBJ2-1; maybe TRBD2 (5 bases). The sequence derives from a human donor with non-small cell lung cancer whose response to radiotherapy plus ipilimumab could not be evaluated. CDR3 sequence: CASSREGTSYNEQFF. The DNA of the CDR3 is TGTGCCAGCAGCCGTGAGGGAACCTCCTACAATGAGCAGTTCTTC.